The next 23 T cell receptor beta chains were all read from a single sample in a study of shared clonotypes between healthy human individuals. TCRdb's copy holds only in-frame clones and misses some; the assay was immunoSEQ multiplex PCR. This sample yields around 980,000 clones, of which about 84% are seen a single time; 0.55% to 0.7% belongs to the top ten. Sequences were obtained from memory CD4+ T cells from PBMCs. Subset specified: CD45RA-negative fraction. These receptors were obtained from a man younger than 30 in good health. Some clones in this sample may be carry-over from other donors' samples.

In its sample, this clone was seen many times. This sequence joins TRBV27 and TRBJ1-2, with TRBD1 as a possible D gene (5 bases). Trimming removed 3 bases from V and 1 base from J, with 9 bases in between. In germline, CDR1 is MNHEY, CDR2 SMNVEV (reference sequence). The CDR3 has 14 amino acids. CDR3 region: CASSFAGHNYGYTF. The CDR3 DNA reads TGTGCCAGCAGTTTCGCGGGGCATAACTATGGCTACACCTTC.

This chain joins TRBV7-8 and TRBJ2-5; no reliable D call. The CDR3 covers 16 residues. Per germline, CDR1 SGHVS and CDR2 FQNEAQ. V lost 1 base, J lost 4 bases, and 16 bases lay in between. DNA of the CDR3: TGTGCCAGCAGCTTAGAACATGAGGCGACCGTAGAGACCCAGTACTTC. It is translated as CASSLEHEATVETQYF. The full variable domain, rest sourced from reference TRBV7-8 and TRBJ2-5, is GAGVSQSPRYKVAKRGQDVALRCDPISGHVSLFWYQQALGQGPEFLTYFQNEAQLDKSGLPSDRFFAERPEGSVSTLKIQRTQQEDSAVYLCASSLEHEATVETQYFGPGTRLLVL.

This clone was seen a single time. The DNA for the CDR3 is TGTGCCAGCAGTTTAAGCTACAGGACGGGCGGCTACACCTTC. Translation: CASSLSYRTGGYTF. The chain has TRBV28 and TRBJ1-2; the D gene is possibly TRBD1 (5 bases). V was cut by 2 bases and J by 8 bases, with 15 bases left in between. Germline CDR1 and CDR2: MDHEN and SYDVKM. The CDR3 has 14 amino acids.

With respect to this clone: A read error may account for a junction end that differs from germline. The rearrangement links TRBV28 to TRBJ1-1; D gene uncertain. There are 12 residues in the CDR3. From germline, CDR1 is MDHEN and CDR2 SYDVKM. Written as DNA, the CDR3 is TGTGCCAGCAGTTTTCCCACCGGACGAACGGATTTT. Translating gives CASSFPTGRTDF.

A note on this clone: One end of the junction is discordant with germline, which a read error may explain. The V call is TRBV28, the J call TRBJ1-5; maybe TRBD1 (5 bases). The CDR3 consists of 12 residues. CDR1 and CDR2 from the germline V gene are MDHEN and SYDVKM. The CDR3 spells CASSRIRDFDYF. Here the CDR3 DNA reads TGTGCCAGCAGCCGTATTCGGGACTTTGACTATTTT.

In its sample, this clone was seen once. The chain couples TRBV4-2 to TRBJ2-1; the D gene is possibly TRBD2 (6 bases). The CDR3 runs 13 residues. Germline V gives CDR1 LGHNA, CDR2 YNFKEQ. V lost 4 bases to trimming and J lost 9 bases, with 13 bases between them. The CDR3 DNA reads TGTGCCAGCAGCCCATTCATTAGCGGTGAGCAGTTCTTC. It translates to CASSPFISGEQFF.

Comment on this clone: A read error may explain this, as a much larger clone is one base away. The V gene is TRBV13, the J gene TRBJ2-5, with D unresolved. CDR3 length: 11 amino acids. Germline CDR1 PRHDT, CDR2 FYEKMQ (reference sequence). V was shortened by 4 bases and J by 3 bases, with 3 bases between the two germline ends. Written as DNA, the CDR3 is TGTGCCAGCAGCTCAGAAGAGACCCAGTACTTC. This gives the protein CASSSEETQYF.

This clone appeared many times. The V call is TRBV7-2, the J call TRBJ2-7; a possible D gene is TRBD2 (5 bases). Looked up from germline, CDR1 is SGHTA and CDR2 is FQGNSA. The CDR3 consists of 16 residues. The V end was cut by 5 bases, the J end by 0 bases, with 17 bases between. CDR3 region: CASSPRSGPPSYEQYF. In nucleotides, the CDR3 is TGTGCCAGCAGCCCAAGGAGCGGCCCACCCTCCTACGAGCAGTACTTC. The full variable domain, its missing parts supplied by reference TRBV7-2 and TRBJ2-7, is GAGVSQSPSNKVTEKGKDVELRCDPISGHTALYWYRQSLGQGLEFLIYFQGNSAPDKSGLPSDRFSAERTGGSVSTLTIQRTQQEDSAVYLCASSPRSGPPSYEQYFGPGTRLTVT.

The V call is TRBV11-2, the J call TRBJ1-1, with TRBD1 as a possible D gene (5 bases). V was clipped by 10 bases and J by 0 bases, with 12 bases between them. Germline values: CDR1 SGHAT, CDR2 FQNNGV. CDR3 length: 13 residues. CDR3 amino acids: CATGQLLNTEAFF. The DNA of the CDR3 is TGTGCCACAGGACAACTGTTGAACACTGAAGCTTTCTTT.

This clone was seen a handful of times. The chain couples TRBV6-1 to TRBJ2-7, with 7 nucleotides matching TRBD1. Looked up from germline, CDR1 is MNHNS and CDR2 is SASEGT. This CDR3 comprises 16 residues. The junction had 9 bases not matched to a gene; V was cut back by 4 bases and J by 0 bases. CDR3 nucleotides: TGTGCCAGCAGTGTTTATTCGGGACAGAGCTCCTACGAGCAGTACTTC. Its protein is CASSVYSGQSSYEQYF.

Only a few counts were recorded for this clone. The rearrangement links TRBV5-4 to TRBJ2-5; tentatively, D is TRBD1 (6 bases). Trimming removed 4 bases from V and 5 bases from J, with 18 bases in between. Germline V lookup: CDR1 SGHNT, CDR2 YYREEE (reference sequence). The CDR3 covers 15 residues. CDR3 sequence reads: CASSRPDQGTETQYF. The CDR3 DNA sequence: TGTGCCAGCAGCCGCCCGGACCAGGGGACCGAGACCCAGTACTTC. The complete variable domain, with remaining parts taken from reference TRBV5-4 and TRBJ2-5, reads ETGVTQSPTHLIKTRGQQVTLRCSSQSGHNTVSWYQQALGQGPQFIFQYYREEENGRGNFPPRFSGLQFPNYSSELNVNALELDDSALYLCASSRPDQGTETQYFGPGTRLLVL.

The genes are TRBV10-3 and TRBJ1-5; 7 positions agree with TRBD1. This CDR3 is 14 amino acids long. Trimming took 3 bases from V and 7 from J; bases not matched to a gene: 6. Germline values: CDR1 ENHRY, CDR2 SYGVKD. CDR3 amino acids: CAISDQGGRQPQHF. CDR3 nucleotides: TGTGCCATCAGTGATCAGGGGGGGAGGCAGCCCCAGCATTTT.

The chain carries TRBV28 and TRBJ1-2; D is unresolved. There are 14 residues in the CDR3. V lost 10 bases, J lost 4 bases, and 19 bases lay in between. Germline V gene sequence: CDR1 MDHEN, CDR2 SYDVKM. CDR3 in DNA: TGTGCCATCAACATATTCTGGGGTGGCTATGGCTACACCTTC. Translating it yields CAINIFWGGYGYTF.

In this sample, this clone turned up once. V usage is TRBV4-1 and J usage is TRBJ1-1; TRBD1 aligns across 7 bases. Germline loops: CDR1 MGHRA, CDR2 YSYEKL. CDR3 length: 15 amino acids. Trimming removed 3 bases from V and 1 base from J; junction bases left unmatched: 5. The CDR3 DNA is TGCGCCAGCAGCCATACAGGGGCGGGGAACACTGAAGCTTTCTTT. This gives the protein CASSHTGAGNTEAFF.

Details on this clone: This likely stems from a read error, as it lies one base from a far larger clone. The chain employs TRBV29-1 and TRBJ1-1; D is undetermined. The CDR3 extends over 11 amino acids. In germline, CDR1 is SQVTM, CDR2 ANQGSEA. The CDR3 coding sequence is TGCGGCGTTGCAGGGAACACTGAAGCTTTCTTT. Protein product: CGVAGNTEAFF.

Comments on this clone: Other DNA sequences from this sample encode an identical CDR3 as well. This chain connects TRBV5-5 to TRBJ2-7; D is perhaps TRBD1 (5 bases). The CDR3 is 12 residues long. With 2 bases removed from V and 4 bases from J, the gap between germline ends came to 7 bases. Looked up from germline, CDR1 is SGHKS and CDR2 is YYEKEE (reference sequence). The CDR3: CASSLGVYEQYF. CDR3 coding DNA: TGTGCCAGCAGCTTAGGGGTTTACGAGCAGTACTTC.

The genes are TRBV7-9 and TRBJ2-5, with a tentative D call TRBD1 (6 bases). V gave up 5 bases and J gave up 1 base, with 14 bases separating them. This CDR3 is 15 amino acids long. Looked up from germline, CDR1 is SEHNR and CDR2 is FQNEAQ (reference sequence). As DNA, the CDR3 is TGTGCCAGCAGCCCCTGGACAGTTATCCAAGAGACCCAGTACTTC. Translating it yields CASSPWTVIQETQYF.

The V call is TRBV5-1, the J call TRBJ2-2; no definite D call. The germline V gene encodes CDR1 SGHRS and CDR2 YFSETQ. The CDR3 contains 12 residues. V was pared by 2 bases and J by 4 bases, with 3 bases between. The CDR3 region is CASSFPTGELFF. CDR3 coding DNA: TGCGCCAGCAGCTTTCCCACCGGGGAGCTGTTTTTT.

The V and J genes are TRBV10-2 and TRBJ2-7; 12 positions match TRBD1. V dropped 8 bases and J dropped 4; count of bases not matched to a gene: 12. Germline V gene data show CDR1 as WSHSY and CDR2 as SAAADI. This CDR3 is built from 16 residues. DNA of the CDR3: TGCGCCAGCTTAGGGACAGGGGGCGGGTCAGCTTACGAGCAGTACTTC. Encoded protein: CASLGTGGGSAYEQYF.

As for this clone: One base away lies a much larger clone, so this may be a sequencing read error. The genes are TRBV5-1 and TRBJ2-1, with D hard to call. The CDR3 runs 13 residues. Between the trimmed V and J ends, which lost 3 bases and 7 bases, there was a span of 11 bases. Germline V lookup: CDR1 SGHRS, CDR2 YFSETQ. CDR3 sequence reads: CASSSLLGNEQFF. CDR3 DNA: TGCGCCAGCAGCTCCCTACTGGGGAATGAGCAGTTCTTC.

The CDR3 nucleotides read TGTGCCAGCAGCTTAGTGGGGAGGGTGGACTATGGCTACACCTTC. Protein sequence: CASSLVGRVDYGYTF. This chain joins TRBV11-2 and TRBJ1-2; D is unresolved. The CDR3 loop spans 15 amino acids. Trimming removed 1 base at V and 3 bases at J, with 12 bases between. Germline V gene lookup returns CDR1 SGHAT and CDR2 FQNNGV.

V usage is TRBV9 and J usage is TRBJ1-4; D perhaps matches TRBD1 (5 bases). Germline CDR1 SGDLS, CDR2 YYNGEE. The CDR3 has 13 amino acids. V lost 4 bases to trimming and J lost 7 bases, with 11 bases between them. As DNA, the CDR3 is TGTGCCAGCAGCCGGGGCGGGGGTGAAAAACTGTTTTTT. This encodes CASSRGGGEKLFF.

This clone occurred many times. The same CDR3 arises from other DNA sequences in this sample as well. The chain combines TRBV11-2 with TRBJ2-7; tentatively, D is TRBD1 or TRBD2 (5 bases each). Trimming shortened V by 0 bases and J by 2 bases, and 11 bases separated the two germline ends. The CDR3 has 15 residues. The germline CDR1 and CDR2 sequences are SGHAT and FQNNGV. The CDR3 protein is CASSLDGTETYEQYF. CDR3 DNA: TGTGCCAGCAGCTTAGACGGGACGGAGACCTACGAGCAGTACTTC.